What follows describes a single T cell receptor (beta chain). These data are taken from a study of CD8 T cells in Susac syndrome. This CDR3 has 14 amino acids. With 4 bases clipped from V and 7 bases from J, the junction kept 5 bases outside the gene matches. CDR1 is SGHRS and CDR2 is YFSETQ in the germline V gene. Sequencing of TCR beta was undertaken in CD8+ and CD4+ T cells derived from blood. The multiple sclerosis control group comprised treatment-naive patients with stable or active relapsing-remitting disease. The CD8+ and CD4+ T cells were isolated magnetically using a negative isolation approach, whereas the TEMRA cells were enriched by FACS. RNA in amounts of about 0.5 to 1 ug was reverse transcribed with random hexamers. The CDR3 of TCR beta was amplified by immunoSEQ multiplex PCR across 54 Vbeta and 13 Jbeta. MiXCR, applied by TCRdb to the immunoSEQ multiplex PCR reads, yields one record per CDR3 protein. This sample has 200,000 or so distinct CDR3 sequences; approximately 94% occur once, and the top ten carry approximately 0.1%.

The sequencing input was CD4+ T cells from PBMCs. The TCR was taken from a human donor with multiple sclerosis. The chain uses TRBV5-1 and TRBJ2-1, with 10 bases aligning to TRBD1. This chain's CDR3 is CASSQGQGWNEQFF. CDR3 bases: TGCGCCAGCAGCCAGGGACAGGGGTGGAATGAGCAGTTCTTC.